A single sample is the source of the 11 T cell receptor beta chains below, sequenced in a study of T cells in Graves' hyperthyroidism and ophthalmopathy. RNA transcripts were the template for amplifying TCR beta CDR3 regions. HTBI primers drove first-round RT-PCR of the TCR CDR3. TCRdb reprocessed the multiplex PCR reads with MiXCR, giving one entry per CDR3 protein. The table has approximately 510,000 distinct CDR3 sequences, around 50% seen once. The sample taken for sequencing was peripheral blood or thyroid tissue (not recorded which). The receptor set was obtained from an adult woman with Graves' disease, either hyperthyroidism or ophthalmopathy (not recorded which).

Here the CDR3 DNA reads TGCGCCAGCAGCTTGGGGACGAGGATCGATCAGCCCCAGCATTTT. Residues: CASSLGTRIDQPQHF. The rearrangement joins TRBV5-1 to TRBJ1-5, with D unresolved. CDR3 length: 15 amino acids. The ends were cut back, 0 bases at V and 5 bases at J, with 12 bases in the middle. Germline values: CDR1 SGHRS, CDR2 YFSETQ.

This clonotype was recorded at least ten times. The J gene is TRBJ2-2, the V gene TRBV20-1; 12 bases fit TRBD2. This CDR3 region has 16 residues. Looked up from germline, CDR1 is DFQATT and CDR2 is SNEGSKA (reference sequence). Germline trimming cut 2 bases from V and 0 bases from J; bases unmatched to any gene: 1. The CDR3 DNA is TGCAGTGCTAGACTAGCGGGAGGGTCGAACACCGGGGAGCTGTTTTTT. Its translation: CSARLAGGSNTGELFF.

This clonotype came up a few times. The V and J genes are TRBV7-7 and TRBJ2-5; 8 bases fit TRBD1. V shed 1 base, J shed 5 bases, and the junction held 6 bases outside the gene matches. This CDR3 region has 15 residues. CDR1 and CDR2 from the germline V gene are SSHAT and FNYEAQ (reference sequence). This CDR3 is CASSLGRGPQETQYF. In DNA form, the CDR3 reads TGTGCCAGCAGCTTAGGCAGGGGGCCACAGGAGACCCAGTACTTC.

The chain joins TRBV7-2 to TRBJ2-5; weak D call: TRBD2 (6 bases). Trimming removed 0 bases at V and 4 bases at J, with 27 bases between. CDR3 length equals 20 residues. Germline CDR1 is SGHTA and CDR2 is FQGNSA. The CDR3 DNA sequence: TGTGCCAGCAGCTTAGCGTACCGCGGGACCTATGGCTGGGGCGGAGAGACCCAGTACTTC. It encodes CASSLAYRGTYGWGGETQYF. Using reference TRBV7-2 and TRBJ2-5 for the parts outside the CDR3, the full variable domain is GAGVSQSPSNKVTEKGKDVELRCDPISGHTALYWYRQSLGQGLEFLIYFQGNSAPDKSGLPSDRFSAERTGGSVSTLTIQRTQQEDSAVYLCASSLAYRGTYGWGGETQYFGPGTRLLVL.

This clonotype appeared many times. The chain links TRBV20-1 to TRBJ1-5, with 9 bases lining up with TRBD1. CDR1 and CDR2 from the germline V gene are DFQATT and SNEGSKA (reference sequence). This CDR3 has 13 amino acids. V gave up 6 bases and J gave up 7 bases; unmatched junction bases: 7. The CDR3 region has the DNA TGCAGTGCGACACAGGGGGCAGGGCAGCCCCAGCATTTT. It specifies CSATQGAGQPQHF.

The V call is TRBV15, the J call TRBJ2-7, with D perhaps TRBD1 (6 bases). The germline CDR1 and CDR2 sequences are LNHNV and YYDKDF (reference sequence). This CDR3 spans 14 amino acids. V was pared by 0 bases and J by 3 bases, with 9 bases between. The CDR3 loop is CATSRDLTGYEQYF. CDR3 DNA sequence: TGTGCCACCAGCAGAGATCTGACAGGCTACGAGCAGTACTTC. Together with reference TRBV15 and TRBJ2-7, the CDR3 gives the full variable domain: DAMVIQNPRYQVTQFGKPVTLSCSQTLNHNVMYWYQQKSSQAPKLLFHYYDKDFNNEADTPDNFQSRRPNTSFCFLDIRSPGLGDTAMYLCATSRDLTGYEQYFGPGTRLTVT.

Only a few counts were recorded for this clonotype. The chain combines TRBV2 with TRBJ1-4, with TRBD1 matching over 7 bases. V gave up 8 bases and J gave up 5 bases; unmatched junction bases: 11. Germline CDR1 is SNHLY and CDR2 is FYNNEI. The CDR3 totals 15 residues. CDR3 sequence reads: CASQDRGRENEKLFF. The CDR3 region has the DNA TGTGCCAGCCAAGATAGGGGGCGCGAAAATGAAAAACTGTTTTTT.

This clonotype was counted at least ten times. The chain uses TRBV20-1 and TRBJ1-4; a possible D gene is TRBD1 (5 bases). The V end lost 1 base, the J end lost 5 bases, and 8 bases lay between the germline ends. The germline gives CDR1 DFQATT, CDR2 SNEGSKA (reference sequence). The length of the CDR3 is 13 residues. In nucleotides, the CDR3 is TGCAGTGCTAGAGGCCAGGGAAATGAAAAACTGTTTTTT. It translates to CSARGQGNEKLFF.

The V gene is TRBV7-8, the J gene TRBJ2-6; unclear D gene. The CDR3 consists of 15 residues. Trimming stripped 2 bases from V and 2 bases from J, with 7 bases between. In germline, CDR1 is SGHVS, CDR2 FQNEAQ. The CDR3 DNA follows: TGTGCCAGCAGCTTACCGGCAGCTGGGGCCAACGTCCTGACTTTC. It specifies CASSLPAAGANVLTF.

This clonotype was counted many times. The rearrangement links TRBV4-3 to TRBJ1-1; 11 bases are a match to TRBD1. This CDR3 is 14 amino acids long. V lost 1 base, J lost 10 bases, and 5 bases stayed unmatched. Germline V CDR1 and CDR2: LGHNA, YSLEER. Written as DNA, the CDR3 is TGCGCCAGCAGCCAAGTAATTGGGACAGGGGGAGCTTTCTTT. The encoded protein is CASSQVIGTGGAFF.

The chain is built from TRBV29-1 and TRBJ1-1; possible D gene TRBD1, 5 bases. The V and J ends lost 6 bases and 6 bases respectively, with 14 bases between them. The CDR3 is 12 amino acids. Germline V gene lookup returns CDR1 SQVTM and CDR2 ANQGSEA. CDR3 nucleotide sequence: TGCAGCGTCGAACAGGATTTGGCTGAAGCTTTCTTT. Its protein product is CSVEQDLAEAFF.